This T cell receptor (beta chain) stems from a study of breast tumors, draining lymph nodes, adjacent tissues (dated by TCRdb to 2016 to 2017). About the full investigation: Breast cancer patients provided tumor, adjacent nontumor tissue and axillary lymph nodes, and the study compared the TCR beta repertoires across these three sources. The study aimed to assess the relationships and possible T-cell exchange between tumor, surrounding tissue and draining lymph node repertoires in human breast cancer.

This clonotype appeared many times. What this receptor recognizes is not known. The record has no base qualities; no much larger clone is one base away. Data came from an Illumina HiSeq 2000. TCR beta chain libraries were generated by multiplex PCR amplification. High-throughput sequencing was used to analyze the amplified TCR beta chain products. TCRdb trimmed the raw reads at Q25, called clones with MiXCR and kept productive beta chains. Here each entry gathers all rows of one CDR3 protein and keeps the most common genes and DNA. For this sample the table gives under 250,000 distinct CDR3 sequences, of which approximately 30% were detected only once. Jointly, the top ten make up 1.1% to 1.5% of the sample. Lymph node samples were obtained from the axillary draining lymph nodes of breast cancer patients. General findings and caveats noted by the study authors: The conclusion that tumor T cells originate in lymph nodes was presented as consistent with a hypothesis rather than as directly demonstrated. Tumors showed preferential V and J gene usage, and their T-cell repertoire diversity fell below that of lymph nodes yet above that of nontumor tissue. The similarity between tumor and nontumor tissue repertoires was significantly greater in luminal-like breast cancer than in basal-like breast cancer. A scenario in which most tumor T cells derive from the lymph node and then expand within tumor tissue was judged to be consistent with the data.

The clonotype originates from a female donor with breast cancer. Some clones in this sample may be carry-over from other donors' samples. The specimen was axillary lymph node tissue.

DNA sequence: TGCGCCAGCAGCCTTGGGCCTCGGGAAGATACGCAGTATTTT. Its coded protein is CASSLGPREDTQYF. The V and J segments used are TRBV4-1 and TRBJ2-3; TRBD2 could be the D gene, as 5 bases match. Trimming at the junction amounts to 4 bases on V and 5 bases on J, and the germline ends lie 13 bases apart. The CDR3 goes from the cysteine to the phenylalanine over 14 residues. Of all the DNA, just the CDR3 is kept, 42 bases in frame from base 1. As encoded in the germline V gene, CDR1 is MGHRA while CDR2 is YSYEKL.